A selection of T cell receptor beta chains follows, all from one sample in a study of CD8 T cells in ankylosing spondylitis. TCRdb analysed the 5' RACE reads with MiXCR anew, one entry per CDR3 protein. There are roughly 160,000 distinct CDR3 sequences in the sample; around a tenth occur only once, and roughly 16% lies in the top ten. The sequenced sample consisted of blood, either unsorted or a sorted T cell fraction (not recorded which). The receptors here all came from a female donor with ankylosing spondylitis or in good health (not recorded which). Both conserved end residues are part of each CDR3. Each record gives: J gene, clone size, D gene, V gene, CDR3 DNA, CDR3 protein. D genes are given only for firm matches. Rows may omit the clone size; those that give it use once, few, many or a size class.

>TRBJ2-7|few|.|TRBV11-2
TGTGCCAGCAGCCCCTTCGAGCGTTCCTACGAGCAGTACTTC
CASSPFERSYEQYF
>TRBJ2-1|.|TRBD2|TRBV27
TGTGTCAGCCGACTTCCCGGGACTAGCGGGAGGGTCAATGAGCAGTTCTTC
CVSRLPGTSGRVNEQFF
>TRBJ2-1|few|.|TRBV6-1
TGTGCCAGCATCGGGCAGGAGGGGTTCTTC
CASIGQEGFF
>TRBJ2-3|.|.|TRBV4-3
TGCGCCAGCAGCCAAGATTTCAGCTCGCAGTATTTT
CASSQDFSSQYF
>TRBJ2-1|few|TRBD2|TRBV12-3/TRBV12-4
TGTGCCAGCAGTTCTCCTACGCAGACATGGGGGGGTGAGCAGTTCTTC
CASSSPTQTWGGEQFF
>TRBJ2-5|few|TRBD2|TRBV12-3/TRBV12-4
TGTGCCAGCAGCCTTAGGAGCGGGAGGATCGCCCAAGAGACCCAGTACTTC
CASSLRSGRIAQETQYF
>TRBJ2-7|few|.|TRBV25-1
TGTGCCAGCAGTGAATATAAAGGGGAGCTGTATTCCTACGAGCAGTACTTC
CASSEYKGELYSYEQYF
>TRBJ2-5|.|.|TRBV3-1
TGTGCCAGCAGCCCAACCCCGACGGTTCTTGGCGAGCAGGGGCCAGAGACCCAGTACTTC
CASSPTPTVLGEQGPETQYF
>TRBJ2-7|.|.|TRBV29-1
TGCAGCGCCCTCCTCGACAGCCACTACGAGCAGTACTTC
CSALLDSHYEQYF
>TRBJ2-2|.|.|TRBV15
TGTGCCACCAGCAGAGTTATGAGGGGAAGGGAATCGAACACCGGGGAGCTGTTTTTT
CATSRVMRGRESNTGELFF
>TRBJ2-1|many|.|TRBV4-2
TGTGCCAGCAGCCAAGGTACCACAGGGCCGTCCTACAATGAGCAGTTCTTC
CASSQGTTGPSYNEQFF
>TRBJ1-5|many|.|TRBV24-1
TGTGCCACCAGTCGGTCAACTAGCAATCAGCCCCAGCATTTT
CATSRSTSNQPQHF
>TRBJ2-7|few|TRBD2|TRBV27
TGTGCCAGCAGTTATGCGGGGGACTCCTCCTACGAGCAGTACTTC
CASSYAGDSSYEQYF
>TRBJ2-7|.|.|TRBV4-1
TGCGCCAGCGGGACGGCCGGCGCCGAGCAGTACTTC
CASGTAGAEQYF
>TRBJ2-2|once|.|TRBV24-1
TGTGCCACCGCGGGACGTGAGAACACCGGGGAGCTGTTTTTT
CATAGRENTGELFF
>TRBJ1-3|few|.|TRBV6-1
TGTGCCAGCAGTGAAAGGGGACGCGGAGTTGGAAACACCATATATTTT
CASSERGRGVGNTIYF
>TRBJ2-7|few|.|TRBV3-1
TGTGCCAGCAGCCAAGTACCTAGATCCTTTTACGAGCAGTACTTC
CASSQVPRSFYEQYF
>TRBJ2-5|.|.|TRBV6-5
TGTGCCAGCAGTTATGGCAGCACAGACTTCCAAGAGACCCAGTACTTC
CASSYGSTDFQETQYF
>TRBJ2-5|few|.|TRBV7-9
TGTGCCAGCAGCTGGGACCTAGGGGGTCCAGAGACCCAGTACTTC
CASSWDLGGPETQYF
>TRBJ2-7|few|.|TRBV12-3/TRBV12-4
TGTGCCAGCAGTTTTCTGGTCCACGAGCAGTACTTC
CASSFLVHEQYF
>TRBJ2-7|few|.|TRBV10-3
TGTGCCATCAGTGAGAATGGTTACGAGCAGTACTTC
CAISENGYEQYF
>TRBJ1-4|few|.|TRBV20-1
TGCAGTGCTAGAGATCAGGGAACTAATGAAAAACTGTTTTTT
CSARDQGTNEKLFF
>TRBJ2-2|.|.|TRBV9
TGTGCCAGCAGCGTAGCTGGGACTGGCCAAGGTCGGGAGCTGTTTTTT
CASSVAGTGQGRELFF
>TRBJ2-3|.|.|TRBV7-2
TGTGCCAGCAGCTTAGAGAGTAGGGGGGCGGATACGCAGTATTTT
CASSLESRGADTQYF
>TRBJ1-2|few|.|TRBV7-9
TGTGCCAGCAGCTTATCCCCCGTAGAGGGGTATAGCTATGGCTACACCTTC
CASSLSPVEGYSYGYTF
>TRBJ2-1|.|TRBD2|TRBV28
TGTGCCAGCAGTTTCTGGCGGGAACGGGGGGATGAGCAGTTCTTC
CASSFWRERGDEQFF
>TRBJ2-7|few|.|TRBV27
TGTGCCAGCAGTATACTGACTGGCTACGAGCAGTACTTC
CASSILTGYEQYF
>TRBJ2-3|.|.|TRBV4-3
TGCGCCAGCAGCACCCGGACAAGCACAGATACGCAGTATTTT
CASSTRTSTDTQYF